These 18 T cell receptor beta chains share one sample of origin, sequenced in a study of blood T cell repertoires in COVID-19. Data came from immunoSEQ multiplex PCR; TCRdb stores just in-frame clones and leaves some out. This table has approximately 170,000 clones, approximately 80% appearing once. The sample was PBMCs or T cells enriched from blood (not recorded which). Every receptor here comes from a man aged 35 to 55 who had recovered from COVID-19.

The gene calls are TRBV3-1 (or the pseudogene TRBV3-2) and TRBJ2-3; 8 bases align to TRBD2. The V gene's germline CDR1 is LGHDT and CDR2 YNNKEL (reference sequence). J was trimmed by 8 bases and V by 0 bases; bases with no gene match: 7. The CDR3 totals 15 residues. Here the CDR3 DNA reads TGTGCCAGCAGCCAAGATAAGCGGGGGCCTTCTACGCAGTATTTT. As protein: CASSQDKRGPSTQYF.

The chain has TRBV19 and TRBJ1-4; a weak D match, TRBD1 (5 bases). This CDR3 spans 14 amino acids. CDR1 and CDR2 from the germline V gene are LNHDA and SQIVND (reference sequence). Trimming stripped 5 bases from V and 8 bases from J, with 15 bases between. CDR3 in DNA: TGTGCCAGTAGTTCACAGGTTCTAAGAGAAAAACTGTTTTTT. It codes for CASSSQVLREKLFF.

The chain recombines TRBV7-8 with TRBJ2-2; D may be TRBD2 (5 bases). CDR3 length: 14 residues. The ends were cut back, 8 bases at V and 0 bases at J, with 10 bases in the middle. Germline CDR1 SGHVS, CDR2 FQNEAQ. The chain's CDR3 is CASEERTNTGELFF. CDR3 nucleotide sequence: TGTGCCAGCGAGGAGCGGACGAACACCGGGGAGCTGTTTTTT.

The J gene is TRBJ1-2, the V gene TRBV5-1, with TRBD1 matching over 7 bases. Germline V gives CDR1 SGHRS, CDR2 YFSETQ. The CDR3 runs 18 residues. The V gene end was trimmed by 0 bases and the J gene end by 2 bases; junction bases not matched to a gene: 13. The CDR3 is CASSLGRTGPSLNYGYTF. CDR3 nucleotide sequence: TGCGCCAGCAGCTTGGGGCGGACAGGACCTTCCCTGAACTATGGCTACACCTTC.

The chain joins TRBV7-9 to TRBJ2-6; 7 bases align to TRBD1. This CDR3 has 17 residues. The germline V gene has CDR1 SEHNR and CDR2 FQNEAQ (reference sequence). V was pared by 5 bases and J by 0 bases, with 7 bases of the junction left unmatched. CDR3 in DNA: TGTGCCAGCAGCCCCGACAGGGTCAGCTCTGGGGCCAACGTCCTGACTTTC. This encodes CASSPDRVSSGANVLTF.

The chain combines TRBV7-2 with TRBJ2-4; no clear D gene. Between the trimmed V and J ends, which lost 4 bases and 0 bases, there was a span of 7 bases. In germline, CDR1 is SGHTA, CDR2 FQGNSA. CDR3 size: 14 residues. The DNA for the CDR3 is TGTGCCAGCAGCTCGTCACTAGCCAAAAACATTCAGTACTTC. This translates into CASSSSLAKNIQYF.

The V gene is TRBV28, the J gene TRBJ2-7, with D tentatively TRBD2 (5 bases). The CDR3 runs to 21 residues. CDR1 and CDR2 (germline): MDHEN, SYDVKM. V lost 5 bases and J 2 bases, leaving 34 bases between the germline ends. The CDR3 DNA follows: TGTGCCAGCAGTGCACGGACCCGCTTCTCTTCTCAGGATGGAGGACCCTACGAGCAGTACTTC. This sequence encodes CASSARTRFSSQDGGPYEQYF.

This CDR3 is CASSLPQGNEQFF. As DNA, the CDR3 is TGTGCCAGCAGCCTACCCCAGGGGAATGAGCAGTTCTTC. The chain employs TRBV21-1 and TRBJ2-1; no check of the table's D call, TRBD1, against the DNA was made. TRBV21-1 is listed as a pseudogene. The CDR3 totals 13 residues.

The chain recombines TRBV9 with TRBJ1-4; D ambiguous. The CDR3 extends over 16 amino acids. The germline V gene has CDR1 SGDLS and CDR2 YYNGEE. Trimming shortened V by 1 base and J by 3 bases, and 13 bases separated the two germline ends. The DNA for the CDR3 is TGTGCCAGCAGCGTATATCCGGGAGGGTCTAATGAAAAACTGTTTTTT. Residues: CASSVYPGGSNEKLFF. Complete variable domain (other parts from reference TRBV9 and TRBJ1-4): DSGVTQTPKHLITATGQRVTLRCSPRSGDLSVYWYQQSLDQGLQFLIQYYNGEERAKGNILERFSAQQFPDLHSELNLSSLELGDSALYFCASSVYPGGSNEKLFFGSGTQLSVL.

V usage is TRBV21-1 and J usage is TRBJ1-5; the table's D call TRBD1 went unverified against the DNA. TRBV21-1 is tagged as a pseudogene. The CDR3 sequence is 16 residues long. The CDR3 sequence: CASSKGDREVHQPQHF. As DNA, the CDR3 is TGTGCCAGCAGCAAAGGGGACAGGGAGGTACATCAGCCCCAGCATTTT.

V gene TRBV21-1 combines with J gene TRBJ2-7; no DNA check was done on the table's D call, TRBD1. TRBV21-1 is a pseudogene locus. The CDR3 runs to 13 residues. CDR3 amino acids: CASLDRGRYEQYV. The CDR3 nucleotides read TGTGCCAGTCTCGACAGGGGCCGATACGAGCAGTACGTC.

The J gene is TRBJ1-5, the V gene TRBV5-8, with 7 positions matching TRBD1. With 4 bases clipped from V and 5 bases from J, the junction kept 6 bases outside the gene matches. This CDR3 has 14 amino acids. In germline, CDR1 is SGHTS, CDR2 YDEGEE. The CDR3 DNA reads TGTGCCAGCAGCACGGGACAGCTACATCAGCCCCAGCATTTT. Translated, it gives CASSTGQLHQPQHF. Filled out from reference TRBV5-8 and TRBJ1-5, the complete variable domain reads EAGVTQSPTHLIKTRGQQATLRCSPISGHTSVYWYQQALGLGLQFLLWYDEGEERNRGNFPPRFSGRQFPNYSSELNVNALELEDSALYLCASSTGQLHQPQHFGDGTRLSIL.

The V call is TRBV6-1, the J call TRBJ2-7; D call uncertain. The CDR3 runs 14 residues. Germline V gives CDR1 MNHNS, CDR2 SASEGT. V lost 1 base, J lost 4 bases, and 11 bases lay in between. CDR3 coding DNA: TGTGCCAGCAGTGAAGTAGGAAGAGGTTACGAGCAGTACGTC. It translates to CASSEVGRGYEQYV.

This clone was counted many times. The chain uses TRBV19 and TRBJ2-3, with 8 bases fitting TRBD2. Trimming took 1 base from V and 1 from J; bases not matched to a gene: 7. The CDR3 loop spans 17 amino acids. Germline assignment: CDR1 LNHDA and CDR2 SQIVND (reference sequence). CDR3 bases: TGTGCCAGTAGTATAGCCAGCGGGGGACCACGCACAGATACGCAGTATTTT. This encodes CASSIASGGPRTDTQYF. Combining the CDR3 with reference TRBV19 and TRBJ2-3 gives the whole variable domain DGGITQSPKYLFRKEGQNVTLSCEQNLNHDAMYWYRQDPGQGLRLIYYSQIVNDFQKGDIAEGYSVSREKKESFPLTVTSAQKNPTAFYLCASSIASGGPRTDTQYFGPGTRLTVL.

The CDR3, as DNA: TGTGCCATTAAACAGGGAATCTATGGCTACACCTTC. Amino acid sequence: CAIKQGIYGYTF. The V gene is TRBV10-3, the J gene TRBJ1-2; D may be TRBD1 (6 bases). Trimming took 9 bases from V and 4 from J, leaving 12 bases between them. The CDR3 contains 12 residues. Germline V gives CDR1 ENHRY, CDR2 SYGVKD.

The V call is TRBV10-3, the J call TRBJ1-1; no firm D call. V gave up 7 bases and J gave up 1 base, with 16 bases separating them. The CDR3 is 15 residues long. Germline CDR1 ENHRY, CDR2 SYGVKD. Here the CDR3 reads CAIKKETSENTEAFF. Written as DNA, the CDR3 is TGTGCCATCAAAAAAGAAACATCAGAGAACACTGAAGCTTTCTTT.

V usage is TRBV19 and J usage is TRBJ2-2; TRBD2 agrees at 7 bases. Trimming at V came to 3 bases and at J to 0 bases, leaving 1 base not matched to a gene. The CDR3 runs 15 residues. Germline lookup yields CDR1 LNHDA and CDR2 SQIVND (reference sequence). The CDR3 region has the DNA TGTGCCAGTAGTATTGCGGGGGCGAACACCGGGGAGCTGTTTTTT. It codes for CASSIAGANTGELFF.

The chain is built from TRBV2 and TRBJ1-1; possible D gene TRBD1, 6 bases. Trimming left V 0 bases short and J 1 base short, with 12 bases between. The CDR3 length is 16 residues. From germline, CDR1 is SNHLY and CDR2 FYNNEI. In DNA, the CDR3 is TGTGCCAGCAGTGAAGCGAGAAGGACAGAGAACACTGAAGCTTTCTTT. Translating gives CASSEARRTENTEAFF.